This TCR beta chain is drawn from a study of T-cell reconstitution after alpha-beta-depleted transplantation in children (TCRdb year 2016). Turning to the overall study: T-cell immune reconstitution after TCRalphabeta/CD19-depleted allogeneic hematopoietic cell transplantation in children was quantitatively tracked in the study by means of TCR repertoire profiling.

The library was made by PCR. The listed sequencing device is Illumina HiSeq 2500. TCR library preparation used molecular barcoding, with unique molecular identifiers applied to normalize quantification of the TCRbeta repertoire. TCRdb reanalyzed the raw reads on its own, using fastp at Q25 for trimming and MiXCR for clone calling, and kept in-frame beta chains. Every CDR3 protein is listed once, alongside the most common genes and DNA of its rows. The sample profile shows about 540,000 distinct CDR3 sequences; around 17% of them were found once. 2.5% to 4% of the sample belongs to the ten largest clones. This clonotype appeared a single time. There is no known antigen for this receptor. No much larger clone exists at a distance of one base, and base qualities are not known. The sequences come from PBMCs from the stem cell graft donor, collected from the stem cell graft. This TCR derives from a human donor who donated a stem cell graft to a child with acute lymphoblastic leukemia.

This receptor carries the CDR3 CASSLPLLDGSYEQYF. At the DNA level, the sequence is TGCGCCAGCAGCCTGCCTCTCCTGGACGGTTCCTACGAGCAGTACTTC. Recombination joined TRBV5-1 with TRBJ2-7; no D segment can be confidently identified. Measured from the cysteine to the phenylalanine, the CDR3 is 16 residues long. Here the CDR3 DNA is all that survives: 48 bases in frame from base 1. V is reduced by 4 bases and J by 1 base, leaving a spacing of 18 bases between them. CDR1 SGHRS and CDR2 YFSETQ were looked up in the germline V gene.